These 15 T cell receptor beta chains originate from one sample sequenced in a study of blood T cell repertoires in COVID-19. Clones were read by immunoSEQ multiplex PCR, and TCRdb kept only the in-frame ones, dropping some. The sample records 200,000 to 250,000 clones, nearly 90% being singletons. The sequencing sample was made of PBMCs or T cells enriched from blood (not recorded which). These TCRs come from a man between 25 and 39 years old who had been exposed to COVID-19.

The J gene is TRBJ2-7, the V gene TRBV24-1, with 8 positions matching TRBD2. The CDR3 has 16 residues. The trim removed 1 base at V and 2 bases at J, leaving 6 bases unmatched. Germline CDR1 KGHDR, CDR2 SFDVKD. CDR3: CATSDFSGVATYEQYF. In DNA, the CDR3 is TGTGCCACCAGTGATTTTAGCGGGGTCGCCACCTACGAGCAGTACTTC.

The chain recombines TRBV6-7 with TRBJ2-7; the D is unclear. TRBV6-7 is labeled an ORF, and its function is uncertain. CDR3 length: 15 residues. Trimming pared 4 bases from V and 2 bases from J, leaving 15 bases between. CDR3 DNA: TGTGCCAGCAGTTTCCCCGCCCCTCCAGCCTACGAGCAGTACTTC. Its protein product is CASSFPAPPAYEQYF.

To note about this clone: A read error may produce the germline difference seen at one junction end. The chain is built from TRBV14 and TRBJ1-1; 7 bases map to TRBD1. Germline CDR1 reads SGHDN; CDR2 reads FVKESK. This CDR3 spans 16 amino acids. CDR3 bases: TGTGCCAGCAGCCCCGGGACAGCGGAACTGAAGACTGAAGCTTTCTTT. The encoded protein is CASSPGTAELKTEAFF.

The gene calls are TRBV4-3 and TRBJ1-2; TRBD1 matches 8 bases. CDR3 size: 18 residues. J gave up 4 bases and V 3 bases, and 16 bases lay outside the gene matches. The germline V gene encodes CDR1 LGHNA and CDR2 YSLEER. CDR3 region: CASSHNLDRVGSSYGYTF. The CDR3 nucleotides are TGCGCCAGCAGCCACAACTTGGACAGGGTCGGATCGAGCTATGGCTACACCTTC.

The chain has TRBV6-5 and TRBJ2-3; D gene uncertain. The V and J ends lost 7 bases and 2 bases respectively, with 16 bases between them. The CDR3 runs 15 residues. Per germline, CDR1 MNHEY and CDR2 SVGAGI. The CDR3 DNA reads TGTGCCAGCACAATGTCAGACTCCTTCACAGATACGCAGTATTTT. Translated: CASTMSDSFTDTQYF.

The CDR3 is CASSENSGFYNSPLHF. CDR3 sequence (DNA): TGCGCCAGCAGCGAAAACTCAGGGTTCTATAATTCACCCCTCCACTTT. This chain joins TRBV5-1 and TRBJ1-6; TRBD1 is a possible D gene (5 bases). Trimming took 4 bases from V and 3 from J, leaving 14 bases between them. Germline-derived CDR1 and CDR2 are SGHRS and YFSETQ. This CDR3 contains 16 residues.

J is TRBJ2-5 and V is TRBV12-3 or TRBV12-4; D is unclear. The CDR3 runs to 12 residues. The V and J ends lost 6 bases and 5 bases respectively, with 10 bases between them. This CDR3 reads CASRLRQETQYF. Written as DNA, the CDR3 is TGTGCCAGCAGGCTCCGCCAGGAGACCCAGTACTTC.

This clone was seen just once. The V call is TRBV5-4, the J call TRBJ1-2; a possible D gene is TRBD1 (6 bases). V lost 4 bases, J lost 8 bases, and 21 bases lay in between. CDR3 size: 15 residues. CDR1 and CDR2 from the germline V gene are SGHNT and YYREEE (reference sequence). CDR3 loop: CASSEQGMGPIGYTF. For the CDR3, the DNA is TGTGCCAGCAGCGAACAGGGTATGGGCCCTATCGGCTACACCTTC.

This clone was seen just once. The chain recombines TRBV19 with TRBJ2-3; D is perhaps TRBD2 (5 bases). V was shortened by 8 bases and J by 6 bases, with 12 bases between the two germline ends. This CDR3 has 12 residues. Germline V lookup: CDR1 LNHDA, CDR2 SQIVND (reference sequence). The CDR3 nucleotides are TGTGCCAGTTCGCTTCGAGGGGATACGCAGTATTTT. Translation gives CASSLRGDTQYF.

The V gene is TRBV12-5, the J gene TRBJ1-1, with TRBD1 as a possible D gene (6 bases). With 6 bases removed from V and 4 bases from J, the gap between germline ends came to 24 bases. In germline, CDR1 is LGHNT, CDR2 FRNRAP. The CDR3 totals 17 residues. DNA of the CDR3: TGTGCTAGTGGACGGTTAGGGACAAAAAGAGATGGCACTGAAGCTTTCTTT. Its protein is CASGRLGTKRDGTEAFF.

The V gene is TRBV27, the J gene TRBJ2-3, with D possibly TRBD2 on 6 matching bases. This CDR3 has 13 amino acids. Trimming stripped 8 bases from V and 0 bases from J, with 9 bases between. From germline, CDR1 is MNHEY and CDR2 SMNVEV (reference sequence). CDR3 bases: TGTGCCAGCGGACTAACTAGCACAGATACGCAGTATTTT. Translating gives CASGLTSTDTQYF.

This clone was observed once. The chain has TRBV7-9 and TRBJ1-4; 9 nucleotides align to TRBD1. Germline trimming cut 1 base from V and 9 bases from J; bases unmatched to any gene: 6. Per the germline V gene, CDR1 is SEHNR and CDR2 is FQNEAQ (reference sequence). The CDR3 loop spans 15 amino acids. As DNA, the CDR3 is TGTGCCAGCAGCTTAGGGGGGACAGGGCGCCAAAAACTGTTTTTT. It specifies CASSLGGTGRQKLFF.

This chain connects TRBV2 to TRBJ2-3; possible D gene TRBD2, 6 bases. This CDR3 comprises 15 residues. Germline values: CDR1 SNHLY, CDR2 FYNNEI. Between the trimmed V and J ends, which lost 2 bases and 3 bases, there was a span of 12 bases. CDR3 coding DNA: TGTGCCAGCAGTGAAAGGGCCCTAGCGACAGATACGCAGTATTTT. As protein: CASSERALATDTQYF. The whole variable domain, remainder taken from reference TRBV2 and TRBJ2-3, is EPEVTQTPSHQVTQMGQEVILRCVPISNHLYFYWYRQILGQKVEFLVSFYNNEISEKSEIFDDQFSVERPDGSNFTLKIRSTKLEDSAMYFCASSERALATDTQYFGPGTRLTVL.

This clone was seen once. This chain links TRBV13 with TRBJ2-5; tentative D call: TRBD1 (5 bases). Germline values: CDR1 PRHDT, CDR2 FYEKMQ (reference sequence). V was shortened by 1 base and J by 4 bases, with 16 bases between the two germline ends. This CDR3 spans 16 amino acids. CDR3 sequence: CASSLEIPGYPETQYF. As DNA, the CDR3 is TGTGCCAGCAGCTTAGAGATTCCAGGGTACCCAGAGACCCAGTACTTC. Filled out from reference TRBV13 and TRBJ2-5, the complete variable domain reads AAGVIQSPRHLIKEKRETATLKCYPIPRHDTVYWYQQGPGQDPQFLISFYEKMQSDKGSIPDRFSAQQFSDYHSELNMSSLELGDSALYFCASSLEIPGYPETQYFGPGTRLLVL.

The chain carries TRBV5-5 and TRBJ2-3, with a tentative D call TRBD2 (6 bases). Trimming removed 6 bases at V and 4 bases at J, with 24 bases between. Germline V gives CDR1 SGHKS, CDR2 YYEKEE (reference sequence). The CDR3 covers 17 residues. CDR3 residues: CASTDSSAGLVADTQYF. The DNA of the CDR3 is TGTGCCAGCACCGACAGTTCGGCGGGGTTGGTCGCAGATACGCAGTATTTT.